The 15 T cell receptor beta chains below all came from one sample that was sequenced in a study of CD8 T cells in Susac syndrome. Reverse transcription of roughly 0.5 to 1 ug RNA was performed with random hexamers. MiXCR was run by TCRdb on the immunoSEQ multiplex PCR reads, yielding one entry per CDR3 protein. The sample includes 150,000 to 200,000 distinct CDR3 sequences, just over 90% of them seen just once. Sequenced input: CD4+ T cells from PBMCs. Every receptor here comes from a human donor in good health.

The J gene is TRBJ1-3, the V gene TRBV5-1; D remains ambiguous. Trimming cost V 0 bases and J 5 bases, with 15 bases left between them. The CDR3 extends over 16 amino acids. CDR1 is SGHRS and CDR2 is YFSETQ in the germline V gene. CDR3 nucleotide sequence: TGCGCCAGCAGCTTGGGGGTCTCCTCGAGCCGAAACACCATATATTTT. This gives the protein CASSLGVSSSRNTIYF.

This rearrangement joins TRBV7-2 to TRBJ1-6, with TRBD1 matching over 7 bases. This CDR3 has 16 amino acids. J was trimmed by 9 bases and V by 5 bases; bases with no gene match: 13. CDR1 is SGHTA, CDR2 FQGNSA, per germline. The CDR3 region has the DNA TGTGCCAGCAGCCTACGCATGACAGGGTCGGGTTCACCCCTCCACTTT. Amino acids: CASSLRMTGSGSPLHF.

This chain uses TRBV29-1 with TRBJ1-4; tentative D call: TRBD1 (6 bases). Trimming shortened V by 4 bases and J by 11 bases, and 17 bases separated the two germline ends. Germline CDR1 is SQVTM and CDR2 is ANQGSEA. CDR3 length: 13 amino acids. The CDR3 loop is CSVVRGVGDKLFF. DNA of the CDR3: TGCAGCGTTGTTAGGGGGGTTGGCGATAAACTGTTTTTT.

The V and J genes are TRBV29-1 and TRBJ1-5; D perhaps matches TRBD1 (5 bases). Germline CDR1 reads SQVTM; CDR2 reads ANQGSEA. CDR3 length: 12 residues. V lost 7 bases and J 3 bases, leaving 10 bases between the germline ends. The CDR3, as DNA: TGCAGCGCCAGGGTAGACAATCAGCCCCAGCATTTT. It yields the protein CSARVDNQPQHF.

The CDR3 coding sequence is TGTGCCTGGAGTGTAGCCCTTTATGGCTACACCTTC. Amino acids: CAWSVALYGYTF. The rearrangement uses TRBV30 and TRBJ1-2; no reliable D call. The CDR3 consists of 12 residues. Trimming removed 0 bases from V and 5 bases from J, with 7 bases in between. Germline CDR1 and CDR2: GTSNPN and SVGIG (reference sequence).

Here the CDR3 reads CASSWAGGGQPQHF. CDR3 sequence (DNA): TGTGCCAGCAGTTGGGCGGGGGGAGGCCAGCCCCAGCATTTT. The chain carries TRBV28 and TRBJ1-5; tentatively, D is TRBD1 (5 bases). Germline V CDR1 and CDR2: MDHEN, SYDVKM. V lost 4 bases and J lost 7, with 14 bases in between. CDR3 length: 14 amino acids.

The CDR3 DNA sequence: TGCGCCAGCAGCGCGGGATACAATGAGCAGTTCTTC. This translates into CASSAGYNEQFF. This chain uses TRBV5-1 with TRBJ2-1; possibly TRBD2 for D (6 bases). Germline V gives CDR1 SGHRS, CDR2 YFSETQ. CDR3 length: 12 residues. The ends were cut back, 4 bases at V and 4 bases at J, with 6 bases in the middle.

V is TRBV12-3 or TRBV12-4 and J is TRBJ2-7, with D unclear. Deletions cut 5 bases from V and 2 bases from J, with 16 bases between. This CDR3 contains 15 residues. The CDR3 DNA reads TGTGCCAGCAGTCCGATGGACCTGGCAACCTACGAGCAGTACTTC. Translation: CASSPMDLATYEQYF.

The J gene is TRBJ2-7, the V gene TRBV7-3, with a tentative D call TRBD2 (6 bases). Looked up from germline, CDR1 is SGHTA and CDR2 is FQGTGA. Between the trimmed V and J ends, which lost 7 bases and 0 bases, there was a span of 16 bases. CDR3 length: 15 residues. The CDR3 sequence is CASNVRDLSSYEQYF. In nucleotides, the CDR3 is TGTGCCAGCAACGTACGGGACTTGAGCTCCTACGAGCAGTACTTC. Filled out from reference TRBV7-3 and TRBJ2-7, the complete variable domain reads GAGVSQTPSNKVTEKGKYVELRCDPISGHTALYWYRQSLGQGPEFLIYFQGTGAADDSGLPNDRFFAVRPEGSVSTLKIQRTERGDSAVYLCASNVRDLSSYEQYFGPGTRLTVT.

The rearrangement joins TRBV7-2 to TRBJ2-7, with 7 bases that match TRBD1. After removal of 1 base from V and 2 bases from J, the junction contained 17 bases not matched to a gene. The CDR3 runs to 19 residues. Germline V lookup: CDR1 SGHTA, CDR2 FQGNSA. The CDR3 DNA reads TGTGCCAGCAGCTTAGTACGAGCGACCCCGGGACAGCCTCCCTACGAGCAGTACTTC. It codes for CASSLVRATPGQPPYEQYF.

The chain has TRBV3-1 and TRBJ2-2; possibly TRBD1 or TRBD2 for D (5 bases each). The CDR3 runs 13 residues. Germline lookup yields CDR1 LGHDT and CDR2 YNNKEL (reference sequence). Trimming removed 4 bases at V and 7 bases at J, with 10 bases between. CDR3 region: CASSRRDGGELFF. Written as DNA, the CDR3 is TGTGCCAGCAGCCGCCGGGACGGCGGGGAGCTGTTTTTT.

The CDR3 loop is CASSLEEFHGYTF. The CDR3, as DNA: TGTGCCAGCAGCTTGGAGGAGTTTCATGGCTACACCTTC. The chain couples TRBV5-4 to TRBJ1-2; D is undetermined. Germline CDR1 and CDR2: SGHNT and YYREEE (reference sequence). V dropped 0 bases and J dropped 6 bases, with 9 bases sitting between them. The CDR3 has 13 amino acids.

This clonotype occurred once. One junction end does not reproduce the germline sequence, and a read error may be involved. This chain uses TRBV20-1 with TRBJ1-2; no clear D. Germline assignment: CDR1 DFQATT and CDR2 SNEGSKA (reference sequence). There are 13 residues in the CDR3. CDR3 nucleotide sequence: TGCAGTGCTAGAGATGAGTTCCGGACGGGCAGCAGCTTC. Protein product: CSARDEFRTGSSF.

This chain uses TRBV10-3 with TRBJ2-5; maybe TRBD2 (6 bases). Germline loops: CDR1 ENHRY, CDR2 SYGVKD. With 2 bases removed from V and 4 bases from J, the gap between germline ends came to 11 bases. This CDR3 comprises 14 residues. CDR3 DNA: TGTGCCATCAGTGAGACCCGGGGGACAGAGACCCAGTACTTC. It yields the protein CAISETRGTETQYF.

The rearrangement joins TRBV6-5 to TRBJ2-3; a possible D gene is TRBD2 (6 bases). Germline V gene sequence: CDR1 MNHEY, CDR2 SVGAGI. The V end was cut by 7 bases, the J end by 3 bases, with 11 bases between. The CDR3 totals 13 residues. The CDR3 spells CASTRDGTDTQYF. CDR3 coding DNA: TGTGCCAGCACGCGGGACGGAACAGATACGCAGTATTTT.